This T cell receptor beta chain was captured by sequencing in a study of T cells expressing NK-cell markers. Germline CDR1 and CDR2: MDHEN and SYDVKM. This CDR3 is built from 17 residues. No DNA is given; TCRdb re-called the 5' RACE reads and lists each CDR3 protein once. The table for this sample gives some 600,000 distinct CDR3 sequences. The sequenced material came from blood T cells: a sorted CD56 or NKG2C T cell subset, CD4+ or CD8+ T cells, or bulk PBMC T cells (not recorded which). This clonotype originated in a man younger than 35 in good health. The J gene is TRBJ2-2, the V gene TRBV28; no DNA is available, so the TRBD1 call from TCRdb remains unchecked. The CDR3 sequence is CASSSRPGQADTGELFF.